This is a list of T cell receptor beta chains from one sample in a study of CD8 T cells in ankylosing spondylitis. TCRdb re-called the 5' RACE reads with MiXCR, one entry per CDR3 protein. The table records 500,000 to 550,000 distinct CDR3 sequences, 12% of them present only once. The specimen sequenced was blood, either unsorted or a sorted T cell fraction (not recorded which). These receptors were collected from a male donor with ankylosing spondylitis. The conserved cysteine and the conserved F or W are not part of the CDR3 here. Size tells how often a clone was seen (once, few, many) or the class of an expanded clone, and some rows leave it out.

J | V | size | length | CDR3
TRBJ2-7 | TRBV7-2 | many | 13 | ASSLGGKLAHEQY
TRBJ1-1 | TRBV4-2 | few | 12 | ASSQDSRNTEAF
TRBJ2-5 | TRBV18 | . | 13 | ASSPGLALVETQY
TRBJ2-3 | TRBV5-1 | few | 14 | ASSRGTSGSADTQY
TRBJ1-3 | TRBV14 | . | 13 | ASSQDRNSGNTIY
TRBJ2-1 | TRBV12-3/TRBV12-4 | many | 11 | ASSFTGMNEQF
TRBJ2-1 | TRBV3-1 | few | 13 | ASSPSGARGNEQF
TRBJ2-1 | TRBV11-2 | . | 12 | ASTPRLAAAHPF
TRBJ2-7 | TRBV4-2 | few | 16 | ASSQDRTSGAFSYEQY
TRBJ1-4 | TRBV12-3/TRBV12-4 | few | 12 | ASSAPTGEEKLF
TRBJ1-1 | TRBV10-2 | once | 12 | ASSVGQPYTEAF
TRBJ2-5 | TRBV29-1 | many | 11 | SVGSAGQETQY
TRBJ2-5 | TRBV7-9 | . | 13 | ASSSRGGEQETQY
TRBJ2-7 | TRBV5-6 | few | 12 | ASSLVGRGAEQY
TRBJ1-5 | TRBV15 | few | 13 | ATSRVAGGNQPQH
TRBJ2-2 | TRBV20-1 | . | 11 | SAPVPATGELF
TRBJ1-2 | TRBV2 | few | 14 | ASRAFLGGAGYGYT
TRBJ2-3 | TRBV15 | . | 14 | ATSNPGTGGGDTQY
TRBJ2-2 | TRBV2 | few | 12 | ASIAGVNTGELF
TRBJ1-1 | TRBV5-1 | few | 12 | ASRDTGIGTEAF
TRBJ2-3 | TRBV5-6 | many | 13 | ASSLVQGKMDTQY
TRBJ1-3 | TRBV7-6 | few | 15 | ASSGGTGVLPGNTIY
TRBJ2-2 | TRBV20-1 | few | 10 | SALDNTGELF
TRBJ1-2 | TRBV3-1 | few | 12 | ASTDGAGGYGYT
TRBJ1-1 | TRBV6-5 | many | 14 | ASSSGRTGSNTEAF
TRBJ2-3 | TRBV20-1 | . | 13 | SASWASGRVDTQY
TRBJ2-1 | TRBV11-3 | . | 13 | ASTYPPLGVSEQF
TRBJ2-1 | TRBV12-3/TRBV12-4 | few | 10 | ASTPPRGEQF
TRBJ1-1 | TRBV11-2 | . | 13 | ASSLDQGGDTEAF
TRBJ2-1 | TRBV7-2 | few | 12 | ASNRLAGVNEQF
TRBJ1-1 | TRBV7-9 | few | 13 | ASSPVTGANTEAF
TRBJ1-5 | TRBV20-1 | . | 13 | SARRQGDSGQPQH
TRBJ2-4 | TRBV7-9 | few | 13 | ASSSRSGTGNIQY
TRBJ1-1 | TRBV2 | few | 11 | ASSVGQPPKAF
TRBJ2-7 | TRBV9 | few | 12 | ASSFDRGPWKQY
TRBJ2-5 | TRBV29-1 | many | 11 | SVEVHLQETQY
TRBJ2-7 | TRBV9 | . | 13 | ASSVEGGGPYEQY
TRBJ1-5 | TRBV12-3/TRBV12-4 | many | 11 | ASSLRSNQPQH
TRBJ1-1 | TRBV24-1 | . | 14 | ATSDSRTGLNTEAF
TRBJ2-1 | TRBV12-3/TRBV12-4 | many | 13 | ASSELADSYNEQF
TRBJ2-5 | TRBV7-9 | . | 14 | ASSSSVRTSQETQY
TRBJ2-5 | TRBV7-6 | . | 14 | ASSSPLSGEGETQY
TRBJ1-5 | TRBV29-1 | few | 10 | SVRDPNQPQH
TRBJ2-5 | TRBV6-2/TRBV6-3 | . | 10 | ASMERRKTQY
TRBJ2-3 | TRBV30 | . | 13 | AWDPTGSNTDTQY
TRBJ1-5 | TRBV20-1 | . | 13 | SARDIQGDGQPQH
TRBJ2-2 | TRBV2 | few | 13 | AGRGGPSGTGELF
TRBJ2-1 | TRBV9 | few | 13 | ASSYDLSSYNEQF
TRBJ2-2 | TRBV11-2 | many | 13 | ASSLFGISSGELF
TRBJ2-7 | TRBV20-1 | . | 14 | SARTGGLAGVYEQY
TRBJ2-7 | TRBV7-7 | . | 12 | ASSLGTPPSEQY
TRBJ2-3 | TRBV20-1 | few | 11 | SARSSGRDTQY
TRBJ1-1 | TRBV5-1 | few | 12 | ASSLRAVNTEAF